This T cell receptor (beta chain) was recorded in a study of regulatory dendritic cells for organ transplantation. FACS sorted CD4+ or CD8+ T cells into CD45RA+ naive and CD45RO+ memory. V was cut by 1 base and J by 3 bases, with 12 bases left in between. This CDR3 spans 15 amino acids. Looked up from germline, CDR1 is MGHDK and CDR2 is SYGVNS. Libraries were prepared by immunoSEQ multiplex PCR; TCRdb keeps only in-frame clonotypes and omits some of them. Altogether about 30,000 clones are present, approximately 91% being singletons, with the ten largest covering just over 0.06%. Sequenced: naive CD4+ T cells from blood. Subset here: CD45RA+ naive T cells. The TCR comes from a human donor in good health. This chain connects TRBV25-1 to TRBJ1-1; TRBD1 might be the D (5 bases). As DNA, the CDR3 is TGTGCCAGCAGTGAATCTCCGGCAGGGCACACTGAAGCTTTCTTT. Protein: CASSESPAGHTEAFF. Full variable domain (outside the CDR3, taken from reference TRBV25-1 and TRBJ1-1): EADIYQTPRYLVIGTGKKITLECSQTMGHDKMYWYQQDPGMELHLIHYSYGVNSTEKGDLSSESTVSRIRTEHFPLTLESARPSHTSQYLCASSESPAGHTEAFFGQGTRLTVV.